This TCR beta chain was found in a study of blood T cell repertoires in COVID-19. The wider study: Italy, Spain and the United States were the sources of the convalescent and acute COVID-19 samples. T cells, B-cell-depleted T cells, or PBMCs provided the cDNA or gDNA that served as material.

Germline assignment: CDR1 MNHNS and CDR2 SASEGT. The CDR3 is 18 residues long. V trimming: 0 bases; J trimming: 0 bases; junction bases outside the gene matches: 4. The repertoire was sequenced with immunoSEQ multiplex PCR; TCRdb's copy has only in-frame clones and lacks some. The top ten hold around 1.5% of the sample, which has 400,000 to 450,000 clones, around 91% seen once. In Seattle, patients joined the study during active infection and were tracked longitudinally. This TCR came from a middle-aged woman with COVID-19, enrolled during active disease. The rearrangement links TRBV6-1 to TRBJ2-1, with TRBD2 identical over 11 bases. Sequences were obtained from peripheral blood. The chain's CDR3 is CASSEAPLAGGSYNEQFF. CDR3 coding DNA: TGTGCCAGCAGTGAAGCCCCGCTAGCGGGGGGCTCCTACAATGAGCAGTTCTTC.